The clone carrying this TCR beta chain was recorded once. Antigen: not known. This sample was taken from a study of T cell repertoires in cytomegalovirus infection. V lost 2 bases to trimming and J lost 9 bases, with 8 bases between them. The CDR3 spans 12 residues. From germline, CDR1 is MNHEY and CDR2 SMNVEV (reference sequence). TCRdb itself ran the reads through MiXCR, one entry per CDR3 protein. The sample holds some 900,000 distinct CDR3 sequences, 32% seen once. The J gene is TRBJ2-4, the V gene TRBV27; perhaps TRBD1 as D (5 bases). The sequenced sample was cultured CD8+ T cells from PBMCs, obtained from culture after CMV antigen stimulation. This TCR came from a human donor in good health (CMV status not recorded). Some clones in this sample may be carry-over from other donors' samples. The CDR3 DNA is TGTGCCAGCAGTTTACAGGGTGGCATTCAGTACTTC. This sequence encodes CASSLQGGIQYF.